This TCR beta chain was recovered during a study of cytomegalovirus exposure and HLA in healthy donors. Broader study findings: TRBV6-2, TRBV6-3 and some other V segments were excluded as indistinguishable. A likely sequencing artifact accounted for one observed cluster of highly shared sequence variants. The classifier reportedly diagnosed cytomegalovirus status with high sensitivity and specificity.

The PCR ran on 60 Vbeta and 13 Jbeta primers. TCRdb's table, derived via immunoSEQ multiplex PCR, lists solely in-frame clones and lacks some. The sample lists approximately 190,000 clones, 81% occurring once. Germline V gives CDR1 SGHAT, CDR2 FQNNGV. The trim removed 5 bases at V and 0 bases at J, leaving 12 bases unmatched. This CDR3 has 17 amino acids. For this clone: The antigen is not known.

The receptor's source is a man between 50 and 59 years old in good health and CMV-seronegative. Sequenced sample: PBMCs. The gene calls are TRBV11-2 and TRBJ1-1; 7 positions agree with TRBD1. The CDR3 sequence: CASSPAPHRGLNTEAFF. CDR3 DNA sequence: TGTGCCAGCAGCCCAGCCCCTCACAGGGGACTGAACACTGAAGCTTTCTTT.